This is a list of T cell receptor beta chains from one sample in a study of blood T cell repertoires in COVID-19. The assay was immunoSEQ multiplex PCR, and TCRdb's table has in-frame clones only and misses some. Among about 250,000 clones, 80% to 90% were seen once, and the ten largest hold around 1.4%. Sequenced: peripheral blood. The receptor set was obtained from a man older than 75 with acute or convalescent COVID-19. The CDR3 runs from the conserved cysteine through the conserved F or W.

V,J,CDR3
TRBV13,TRBJ2-3,CASSLDSGPYTQYF
TRBV19,TRBJ2-1,CASSAPSGRAKNEQFF
TRBV19,TRBJ1-1,CASSIRLGNTEAFF
TRBV19,TRBJ2-1,CASSTGLSSYNEQFF
TRBV5-1,TRBJ2-1,CASSKTSGGAGEQFF
TRBV28,TRBJ1-1,CASSLPRIDTEAFF
TRBV27,TRBJ2-2,CASSLVRGTRGGELFF
TRBV19,TRBJ2-4,CASSTRRAGDIQYF
TRBV28,TRBJ1-5,CASQEGGARNQPQHF
TRBV7-2,TRBJ1-5,CASSSRTGAFNQPQHF
TRBV4-1,TRBJ2-1,CASSQVVTGHNEQFF
TRBV6-5,TRBJ1-2,CASSYGTATGGYTF
TRBV7-2,TRBJ2-4,CASSRNYGGDIQYF
TRBV5-1,TRBJ2-1,CASSTGLRSSYNEQFF
TRBV21-1,TRBJ2-5,CASSKALRKTQETQYF
TRBV29-1,TRBJ2-5,CSVGKLAGGPGETQYF
TRBV25-1,TRBJ1-1,CASPATDRGLMNTEAFF
TRBV11-2,TRBJ2-5,CASSFPGLVTETQYF
TRBV10-3,TRBJ2-7,CAISEDTYEQYF
TRBV10-3,TRBJ2-3,CAIRDRGRTDTQYF
TRBV5-1,TRBJ1-3,CASQGQGNTIYF
TRBV19,TRBJ2-1,CASSAPGQSSYNEQFF
TRBV5-3,TRBJ2-7,CARRLVGGQYF
TRBV5-1,TRBJ2-1,CASSFPSYNEQFF
TRBV6-5,TRBJ1-5,CASRSSGTGNQPQHF
TRBV6-5,TRBJ1-2,CASSYGGHGYTF
TRBV7-8,TRBJ2-3,CASSLVASGGARTDTQYF
TRBV27,TRBJ2-6,CASSNLQGSGANVLTF
TRBV5-1,TRBJ2-3,CASSFLAGGPDTQYF
TRBV5-4,TRBJ1-2,CASSLRGTGTDGYTF
TRBV7-9,TRBJ2-7,CASSAHEGQGYEQYF
TRBV10-3,TRBJ1-6,CAISESEGQAGSPLHF
TRBV7-9,TRBJ1-2,CASSYRRQGVITF
TRBV15,TRBJ1-1,CATSSPAGGSEAFF
TRBV19,TRBJ2-1,CASSIEPGYNEQFF
TRBV28,TRBJ1-2,CASGLGQGYGYTF
TRBV3-1/TRBV3-2,TRBJ2-1,CASSPGLVNYNEQFF
TRBV19,TRBJ2-1,CASKAGQYYNEQFF
TRBV3-1/TRBV3-2,TRBJ1-2,CASSEIAGGAIGGYTF
TRBV4-2,TRBJ2-5,CASSPPASSGQETQYF
TRBV4-3,TRBJ1-6,CASSQGGGYGSPLHF
TRBV19,TRBJ1-2,CASSRQGSSSTGYTF
TRBV4-2,TRBJ2-4,CATGPWQGIQYF
TRBV6-5,TRBJ1-1,CASSYRGQGEAFF
TRBV18,TRBJ1-5,CASSTTTGLNQPQHF
TRBV27,TRBJ2-1,CASRPWTSGYNEQFF
TRBV29-1,TRBJ1-1,CSVAGGPTEAFF
TRBV6-6,TRBJ1-4,CASSGPESGGSEKLFF
TRBV5-4,TRBJ2-1,CASSPATSREQFF
TRBV18,TRBJ2-2,CASSPGQTGELFF
TRBV27,TRBJ2-2,CASRGQLNTGELFF
TRBV5-1,TRBJ1-2,CASSAGRINYGYTF
TRBV21-1,TRBJ2-3,CASSAIFPGQGKCRGYTDTQYF
TRBV5-1,TRBJ2-5,CASSFTSGRTETQYF
TRBV7-3,TRBJ2-1,CASSFTQNSYNEQFF